The 29 T cell receptor beta chains below come from one sample, sequenced in a study of shared clonotypes between healthy human individuals. Only in-frame clones appear in the TCRdb table, and some are missing; sequencing was by immunoSEQ multiplex PCR. Here the sample spans roughly 1,100,000 clones, under 80% being singletons. The sequenced sample was memory CD4+ T cells sorted from blood. The sample's subset: CD45RA-negative fraction. Receptor source: a man between 18 and 35 years old in good health.

The chain joins TRBV6-4 to TRBJ1-4; the D is unclear. The germline CDR1 and CDR2 sequences are MRHNA and SNTAGT. The CDR3 loop spans 12 amino acids. Trimming took off 11 bases at V and 8 bases at J, with 15 bases between the two ends. CDR3 residues: CAGPFRAEKLFF. DNA of the CDR3: TGTGCCGGCCCCTTTAGGGCAGAAAAACTGTTTTTT.

The CDR3 region is CATSRDDPHLWPQHF. CDR3 bases: TGTGCCACCAGCAGAGATGACCCCCACTTATGGCCCCAGCATTTT. J is TRBJ1-5 and V is TRBV15; no clear D. Trimming took 0 bases from V and 9 from J, leaving 15 bases between them. Germline values: CDR1 LNHNV, CDR2 YYDKDF (reference sequence). The CDR3 is made up of 15 amino acids.

This sequence joins TRBV20-1 and TRBJ2-7; D remains unclear. The CDR3 spans 11 residues. Per the germline V gene, CDR1 is DFQATT and CDR2 is SNEGSKA (reference sequence). V was pared by 4 bases and J by 1 base, with 5 bases between. CDR3 protein: CSAIQSYEQYF. The CDR3 DNA sequence: TGCAGTGCTATTCAGTCCTACGAGCAGTACTTC.

Worth noting for this clone: Additional DNA sequences in this sample encode the identical CDR3. The chain couples TRBV11-2 to TRBJ2-1, with TRBD2 identical over 7 bases. Germline CDR1 is SGHAT and CDR2 is FQNNGV. V dropped 1 base and J dropped 1; count of bases not matched to a gene: 4. The length of the CDR3 is 16 residues. The CDR3 protein is CASSLVAGGSYNEQFF. The CDR3 region has the DNA TGTGCCAGCAGCTTAGTGGCCGGGGGGTCCTACAATGAGCAGTTCTTC.

Comments on this clone: The sample holds other DNA sequences that translate to the same CDR3. This rearrangement joins TRBV15 to TRBJ1-2; TRBD1 matches at 9 bases. V dropped 0 bases and J dropped 5; count of bases not matched to a gene: 1. This CDR3 has 14 amino acids. Germline loops: CDR1 LNHNV, CDR2 YYDKDF (reference sequence). The CDR3 DNA is TGTGCCACCAGCAGAGAGGGACAGGGATATGGCTACACCTTC. Amino acid sequence: CATSREGQGYGYTF.

V gene TRBV11-2 combines with J gene TRBJ1-1; D is possibly TRBD1 (5 bases). Per the germline V gene, CDR1 is SGHAT and CDR2 is FQNNGV. V was shortened by 0 bases and J by 9 bases, with 23 bases between the two germline ends. The CDR3 loop spans 17 amino acids. DNA of the CDR3: TGTGCCAGCAGCTTAGATCTAAGGGAGTCAGGGATGGGCCAAGCTTTCTTT. It encodes CASSLDLRESGMGQAFF.

The chain couples TRBV9 to TRBJ1-3; D is unresolved. Germline V gene sequence: CDR1 SGDLS, CDR2 YYNGEE. There are 14 residues in the CDR3. The ends were cut back, 4 bases at V and 0 bases at J, with 8 bases in the middle. The CDR3 coding sequence is TGTGCCAGCAGCCTGCTTAGCTCTGGAAACACCATATATTTT. The encoded protein is CASSLLSSGNTIYF. Variable domain in full (rest from reference TRBV9 and TRBJ1-3): DSGVTQTPKHLITATGQRVTLRCSPRSGDLSVYWYQQSLDQGLQFLIQYYNGEERAKGNILERFSAQQFPDLHSELNLSSLELGDSALYFCASSLLSSGNTIYFGEGSWLTVV.

The chain employs TRBV4-2 and TRBJ1-3; D uncertain. Germline CDR1 reads LGHNA; CDR2 reads YNFKEQ. This CDR3 spans 16 amino acids. V lost 0 bases and J 0 bases, leaving 9 bases between the germline ends. The CDR3: CASSQDRQSSGNTIYF. CDR3 DNA: TGTGCCAGCAGCCAAGATAGGCAGAGCTCTGGAAACACCATATATTTT.

This clone has just a few counts. The gene calls are TRBV2 and TRBJ1-1; weak D call: TRBD1 (6 bases). The CDR3 sequence is 13 residues long. Germline V gives CDR1 SNHLY, CDR2 FYNNEI. Trimming left V 1 base short and J 11 bases short, with 14 bases between. CDR3 loop: CASSEGFRGEAFF. In nucleotides, the CDR3 is TGTGCCAGCAGTGAAGGCTTCAGGGGTGAGGCTTTCTTT.

The chain employs TRBV5-1 and TRBJ1-1, with D perhaps matching TRBD1 (5 bases). Germline loops: CDR1 SGHRS, CDR2 YFSETQ. The CDR3 loop spans 15 amino acids. Trimming left V 4 bases short and J 4 bases short, with 17 bases between. The CDR3 reads CASSPEPGVGTEAFF. Written as DNA, the CDR3 is TGCGCCAGCAGCCCCGAGCCGGGGGTGGGCACTGAAGCTTTCTTT. Full variable domain (missing parts from reference TRBV5-1 and TRBJ1-1): KAGVTQTPRYLIKTRGQQVTLSCSPISGHRSVSWYQQTPGQGLQFLFEYFSETQRNKGNFPGRFSGRQFSNSRSEMNVSTLELGDSALYLCASSPEPGVGTEAFFGQGTRLTVV.

This rearrangement joins TRBV7-2 to TRBJ2-3, with 9 bases that match TRBD2. The CDR3 contains 17 residues. The germline CDR1 and CDR2 sequences are SGHTA and FQGNSA. With 1 base clipped from V and 2 bases from J, the junction kept 7 bases outside the gene matches. The CDR3 DNA is TGTGCCAGCAGCTTAGTAGGTAGCGGGGGATCCACAGATACGCAGTATTTT. Its protein product is CASSLVGSGGSTDTQYF.

This clone occurred many times. The rearrangement joins TRBV5-1 to TRBJ2-1; D is unresolved. The CDR3 has 14 amino acids. Germline lookup yields CDR1 SGHRS and CDR2 YFSETQ. V was cut by 2 bases and J by 4 bases, with 10 bases left in between. CDR3 protein: CASSLPSRYNEQFF. For the CDR3, the DNA is TGCGCCAGCAGCTTACCTTCAAGATACAATGAGCAGTTCTTC.

The gene calls are TRBV27 and TRBJ2-3, with TRBD2 as a possible D gene (7 bases). The CDR3 is 16 residues long. CDR1 MNHEY and CDR2 SMNVEV come from the germline V gene (reference sequence). V was trimmed by 0 bases and J by 5 bases, leaving 15 bases between them. The CDR3 DNA follows: TGTGCCAGCAGTTTATCGATCGGGGGGCGAGTAGATACGCAGTATTTT. Translated, it gives CASSLSIGGRVDTQYF.

The V and J genes are TRBV5-1 and TRBJ1-1, with D hard to call. V was pared by 3 bases and J by 1 base, with 16 bases between. Germline V CDR1 and CDR2: SGHRS, YFSETQ. This CDR3 spans 16 amino acids. In DNA, the CDR3 is TGCGCCAGCAGCTCGTCGCTGAAAACCCAGAACACTGAAGCTTTCTTT. Protein product: CASSSSLKTQNTEAFF.

This sequence joins TRBV5-4 and TRBJ1-4; possible D gene TRBD1, 6 bases. The CDR3 length is 14 residues. V lost 4 bases to trimming and J lost 8 bases, with 15 bases between them. From germline, CDR1 is SGHNT and CDR2 YYREEE (reference sequence). The CDR3, as DNA: TGTGCCAGCAGCCAAACAGGGACTACAGAAAAACTGTTTTTT. It specifies CASSQTGTTEKLFF.

The V gene is TRBV5-1, the J gene TRBJ1-2; D unclear. V was clipped by 0 bases and J by 2 bases, with 8 bases between them. The CDR3 has 14 residues. Per germline, CDR1 SGHRS and CDR2 YFSETQ. This chain's CDR3 is CASSLDLLNYGYTF. The DNA of the CDR3 is TGCGCCAGCAGCTTGGATCTCCTCAACTATGGCTACACCTTC.

Concerning this clone itself: It differs at one base from a far larger clone, so likely a read error. The conserved phenylalanine or tryptophan normally closing the CDR3 is absent here, so this likely arose from a read error. The rearrangement uses TRBV14 and TRBJ1-2; possible D gene TRBD1, 6 bases. With 2 bases removed from V and 0 bases from J, the gap between germline ends came to 10 bases. Looked up from germline, CDR1 is SGHDN and CDR2 is FVKESK. The CDR3 length is 15 residues. CDR3 residues: CASSQSRTANYGYTL. The DNA for the CDR3 is TGTGCCAGCAGCCAATCCCGGACAGCTAACTATGGCTACACCCTC.

This clone appeared a single time. The J gene is TRBJ2-1, the V gene TRBV19, with 10 positions matching TRBD1. Germline-derived CDR1 and CDR2 are LNHDA and SQIVND (reference sequence). The CDR3 is 19 residues long. V lost 5 bases, J lost 7 bases, and 20 bases stayed unmatched. CDR3 region: CASSPQFDRGRILRNEQFF. DNA for the CDR3: TGTGCCAGTAGTCCCCAATTTGACAGGGGGCGGATTCTAAGGAATGAGCAGTTCTTC.

This chain links TRBV5-4 with TRBJ2-1; 10 bases align to TRBD2. CDR1 is SGHNT, CDR2 YYREEE, per germline (reference sequence). There are 14 residues in the CDR3. V trimming: 3 bases; J trimming: 6 bases; junction bases outside the gene matches: 3. CDR3 coding DNA: TGTGCCAGCAGCTCGGGACTAGCGTTCAATGAGCAGTTCTTC. Its translation is CASSSGLAFNEQFF.

For this clone: The same CDR3 is also encoded by other DNA sequences in this sample. CDR3 nucleotides: TGTGCCAGTAGTAGAGGGCCAGCTAACTATGGCTACACCTTC. Amino acid sequence: CASSRGPANYGYTF. The V and J genes are TRBV19 and TRBJ1-2; no clear D. Trimming cost V 4 bases and J 0 bases, with 9 bases left between them. The CDR3 spans 14 residues. CDR1 is LNHDA and CDR2 is SQIVND in the germline V gene (reference sequence).

This clone was detected once. This sequence joins TRBV5-1 and TRBJ2-2; 7 nucleotides agree with TRBD1. The CDR3 contains 14 residues. Trimming took 4 bases from V and 8 from J; bases not matched to a gene: 8. Germline CDR1 reads SGHRS; CDR2 reads YFSETQ. In nucleotides, the CDR3 is TGCGCCAGCAGCCTACTGACAGGGTCGGGGGAGCTGTTTTTT. Its protein product is CASSLLTGSGELFF.

V and J are TRBV30 and TRBJ2-5, with 7 bases fitting TRBD2. The germline gives CDR1 GTSNPN, CDR2 SVGIG (reference sequence). J lost 5 bases, V lost 1 base, and 1 base had no gene match. The CDR3 extends over 12 amino acids. The CDR3 spells CAWSEGGETQYF. The CDR3 DNA sequence: TGTGCCTGGAGTGAGGGAGGGGAGACCCAGTACTTC.

The V call is TRBV2, the J call TRBJ1-4; perhaps TRBD1 as D (5 bases). Germline assignment: CDR1 SNHLY and CDR2 FYNNEI. With 6 bases removed from V and 0 bases from J, the gap between germline ends came to 11 bases. The CDR3 has 15 amino acids. The CDR3 here is CASSATDATNEKLFF. The CDR3 DNA reads TGTGCCAGCAGCGCGACAGATGCAACTAATGAAAAACTGTTTTTT. The variable domain in full, with the rest retrieved from reference TRBV2 and TRBJ1-4, is EPEVTQTPSHQVTQMGQEVILRCVPISNHLYFYWYRQILGQKVEFLVSFYNNEISEKSEIFDDQFSVERPDGSNFTLKIRSTKLEDSAMYFCASSATDATNEKLFFGSGTQLSVL.

This clone was seen repeatedly, ten times or more. This rearrangement joins TRBV10-3 to TRBJ1-2; 7 bases line up with TRBD1. The CDR3 totals 12 residues. The J segment lost 6 bases and the V segment lost 5 bases, leaving 3 bases of the junction unmatched. Germline V gives CDR1 ENHRY, CDR2 SYGVKD. CDR3 bases: TGTGCCATCAGTAGACAGGGCGATGGCTACACCTTC. As protein: CAISRQGDGYTF.

This chain uses TRBV14 with TRBJ1-1; 8 positions match TRBD1. Germline CDR1 SGHDN, CDR2 FVKESK. The CDR3 has 16 amino acids. Trimming removed 4 bases from V and 1 base from J; junction bases left unmatched: 8. The CDR3 DNA sequence: TGTGCCAGCAGCCCCGACAGGGGTAATTGGAACACTGAAGCTTTCTTT. Translated: CASSPDRGNWNTEAFF.

The rearrangement uses TRBV25-1 and TRBJ1-1; D not certain. The CDR3 sequence is 14 residues long. Between the trimmed V and J ends, which lost 6 bases and 1 base, there was a span of 12 bases. Germline assignment: CDR1 MGHDK and CDR2 SYGVNS. The CDR3 is CASRKNSGNTEAFF. DNA for the CDR3: TGTGCCAGCAGGAAGAACTCGGGGAACACTGAAGCTTTCTTT.

This clone was found once. CDR3 amino acids: CASSPGTGMGNTIYF. The CDR3 nucleotides read TGTGCCAGCAGCCCGGGGACCGGGATGGGAAACACCATATATTTT. The J gene is TRBJ1-3, the V gene TRBV5-8, with a possible D match to TRBD1 (5 bases). From germline, CDR1 is SGHTS and CDR2 YDEGEE. This CDR3 has 15 amino acids. V lost 4 bases to trimming and J lost 4 bases, with 15 bases between them.

This chain uses TRBV5-1 with TRBJ2-7; D perhaps matches TRBD1 (5 bases). CDR3 length: 17 residues. Trimming pared 4 bases from V and 4 bases from J, leaving 24 bases between. Germline V lookup: CDR1 SGHRS, CDR2 YFSETQ. Here the CDR3 reads CASSDASQGPISYEQYF. CDR3 in DNA: TGCGCCAGCAGCGATGCCTCCCAGGGCCCGATATCTTACGAGCAGTACTTC. The entire variable domain, with the rest obtained from reference TRBV5-1 and TRBJ2-7, is as follows: KAGVTQTPRYLIKTRGQQVTLSCSPISGHRSVSWYQQTPGQGLQFLFEYFSETQRNKGNFPGRFSGRQFSNSRSEMNVSTLELGDSALYLCASSDASQGPISYEQYFGPGTRLTVT.

This chain links TRBV18 with TRBJ1-1; D possibly corresponds to TRBD1 (6 bases). Looked up from germline, CDR1 is KGHSH and CDR2 is LQKENI. Trimming cost V 4 bases and J 0 bases, with 9 bases left between them. CDR3 length equals 14 residues. CDR3 loop: CASSLGHLNTEAFF. The CDR3 DNA reads as TGTGCCAGCTCACTGGGACACTTGAACACTGAAGCTTTCTTT.